This record looks at one T cell receptor (beta chain) sequence and its context. Its antigen is unidentified. These data come from a study of OX40 agonist ivuxolimab in advanced cancers. Findings and limits, study-wide: Both blood CD4+ and CD8+ T cells showed clonal growth by week 6 at 0.1 to 3.0 mg/kg. Researchers did not establish what antigens the expanded peripheral T cells target.

Only in-frame clones appear in the TCRdb table, and some are missing; sequencing was by immunoSEQ multiplex PCR. The sample lists 57,000 or so clones, 70% to 90% occurring once. Germline V lookup: CDR1 SGHVS, CDR2 FNYEAQ. Losses at the gene ends were 5 bases for V and 6 bases for J; bases not matched to a gene: 3. This CDR3 has 15 residues. The chain recombines TRBV7-6 with TRBJ2-1; TRBD2 aligns across 14 bases. This TCR derives from an adult with an advanced solid tumor such as melanoma, head and neck, liver or kidney cancer. Sequencing was performed on CD4+ or CD8+ T cells sorted from blood, taken in a trial of the OX40 agonist ivuxolimab. Here the CDR3 reads CASSRLAGGANEQFF. As DNA, the CDR3 is TGTGCCAGCAGCCGACTAGCGGGAGGGGCCAATGAGCAGTTCTTC. The variable domain in full, with the rest retrieved from reference TRBV7-6 and TRBJ2-1, is GAGVSQSPRYKVTKRGQDVALRCDPISGHVSLYWYRQALGQGPEFLTYFNYEAQQDKSGLPNDRFSAERPEGSISTLTIQRTEQRDSAMYRCASSRLAGGANEQFFGPGTRLTVL.